Below are 24 T cell receptor beta chains sequenced from a single sample in a study of beta chain features in type 1 diabetes. General study results and limits: The study found moderately but significantly shorter TCRB CDR3s in all four CD4+ subsets of Type 1 diabetes patients.

Their antigens are not known. Expressed TCRB transcripts were sequenced because the isolated RNA had all been reverse transcribed beforehand. Method: immunoSEQ multiplex PCR; TCRdb's copy keeps in-frame clones and lacks some. The sample contains about 700,000 clones, roughly an eighth of which appear only once. Material: naive CD4+ T cells from blood. The source of these receptors is a man in his late teens or twenties with type 1 diabetes.

Only a few counts were recorded for this clone. The rearrangement joins TRBV7-9 to TRBJ1-1; no firm D call. The V end lost 2 bases, the J end lost 4 bases, and 14 bases lay between the germline ends. The CDR3 consists of 15 residues. Germline V gene sequence: CDR1 SEHNR, CDR2 FQNEAQ (reference sequence). The CDR3 DNA reads as TGTGCCAGCAGCTTATCTTTGGGGTTTGGCACTGAAGCTTTCTTT. This translates into CASSLSLGFGTEAFF.

Only a few counts were recorded for this clone. The genes are TRBV10-3 and TRBJ2-1, with D maybe TRBD1 (6 bases). The length of the CDR3 is 14 residues. Germline V lookup: CDR1 ENHRY, CDR2 SYGVKD. Trimming removed 4 bases from V and 2 bases from J, with 9 bases in between. CDR3 in DNA: TGTGCCATCAGTGCCCCAGGGGCCTACAATGAGCAGTTCTTC. Its protein product is CAISAPGAYNEQFF.

In DNA, the CDR3 is TGCGCCGCAGGGGACACTGAAGCTTTCTTT. It is translated as CAAGDTEAFF. The chain carries TRBV4-1 and TRBJ1-1; TRBD1 might be the D (6 bases). Looked up from germline, CDR1 is MGHRA and CDR2 is YSYEKL. The germline V and J ends were trimmed by 11 bases and 3 bases, with 7 bases remaining between them. The CDR3 is 10 amino acids.

V usage is TRBV7-9 and J usage is TRBJ2-3; D ambiguous. The CDR3 has 14 residues. Between the trimmed V and J ends, which lost 3 bases and 2 bases, there was a span of 9 bases. Germline CDR1 and CDR2: SEHNR and FQNEAQ (reference sequence). The CDR3 DNA is TGTGCCAGCAGCTTGTTGCGATCCACAGATACGCAGTATTTT. Its protein product is CASSLLRSTDTQYF. Full variable domain (remainder filled in from reference TRBV7-9 and TRBJ2-3): DTGVSQNPRHKITKRGQNVTFRCDPISEHNRLYWYRQTLGQGPEFLTYFQNEAQLEKSRLLSDRFSAERPKGSFSTLEIQRTEQGDSAMYLCASSLLRSTDTQYFGPGTRLTVL.

A few counts support this clone. V gene TRBV2 combines with J gene TRBJ2-2; possible D gene TRBD1, 6 bases. Per the germline V gene, CDR1 is SNHLY and CDR2 is FYNNEI. CDR3 length: 13 residues. V was clipped by 6 bases and J by 7 bases, with 12 bases between them. This CDR3 is CASSENRDGELFF. CDR3 nucleotide sequence: TGTGCCAGCAGCGAGAACAGGGACGGGGAGCTGTTTTTT.

V usage is TRBV29-1 and J usage is TRBJ1-4; 9 nucleotides agree with TRBD1. The germline V gene encodes CDR1 SQVTM and CDR2 ANQGSEA. After removal of 7 bases from V and 6 bases from J, the junction contained 3 bases not matched to a gene. The CDR3 is 12 residues long. CDR3 sequence reads: CSAGQGHEKLFF. The CDR3 DNA is TGCAGCGCGGGACAGGGTCATGAAAAACTGTTTTTT.

This chain connects TRBV4-1 to TRBJ1-5; D is possibly TRBD1 (5 bases). The CDR3 has 15 amino acids. Between the trimmed V and J ends, which lost 3 bases and 11 bases, there was a span of 20 bases. Germline CDR1 MGHRA, CDR2 YSYEKL. Here the CDR3 reads CASSQQGGQSLAQHF. The CDR3 coding sequence is TGCGCCAGCAGCCAGCAGGGAGGCCAGAGTCTGGCCCAGCATTTT.

A remark on this clone: The same CDR3 can be traced to other DNA sequences in this sample. DNA for the CDR3: TGTGCCTGGAGTGTTGCGGAAGGGGCTGAAGCTTTCTTT. It encodes CAWSVAEGAEAFF. This rearrangement joins TRBV30 to TRBJ1-1, with D possibly matching TRBD1 (5 bases). Germline values: CDR1 GTSNPN, CDR2 SVGIG (reference sequence). This CDR3 has 13 residues. V lost 0 bases and J 6 bases, leaving 11 bases between the germline ends.

V is TRBV6-5 and J is TRBJ2-7, with a weak D call TRBD1 (5 bases). The V end was cut by 6 bases, the J end by 6 bases, with 9 bases between. CDR3 length: 11 amino acids. Germline V gene data show CDR1 as MNHEY and CDR2 as SVGAGI. This CDR3 reads CASSQGSEQYF. CDR3 DNA sequence: TGTGCCAGCAGCCAGGGTTCCGAGCAGTACTTC.

The V gene is TRBV28, the J gene TRBJ1-1, with TRBD1 as a possible D gene (5 bases). The V and J ends lost 6 bases and 0 bases respectively, with 14 bases between them. Germline-derived CDR1 and CDR2 are MDHEN and SYDVKM. The CDR3 is made up of 15 amino acids. CDR3 sequence reads: CASRGTWQLNTEAFF. The CDR3 DNA reads TGTGCCAGCAGGGGGACCTGGCAGTTGAACACTGAAGCTTTCTTT. The complete variable domain, with remaining parts taken from reference TRBV28 and TRBJ1-1, reads DVKVTQSSRYLVKRTGEKVFLECVQDMDHENMFWYRQDPGLGLRLIYFSYDVKMKEKGDIPEGYSVSREKKERFSLILESASTNQTSMYLCASRGTWQLNTEAFFGQGTRLTVV.

The table lists this clone with a few counts. The chain links TRBV5-1 to TRBJ1-2, with D possibly matching TRBD1 (6 bases). This CDR3 has 16 amino acids. Trimming took off 0 bases at V and 0 bases at J, with 12 bases between the two ends. Looked up from germline, CDR1 is SGHRS and CDR2 is YFSETQ. The DNA for the CDR3 is TGCGCCAGCAGCTTGGCCGGACAGAGCACTAACTATGGCTACACCTTC. As protein: CASSLAGQSTNYGYTF.

In this sample, this clone turned up a few times. J is TRBJ2-1 and V is TRBV10-3; TRBD2 agrees at 11 bases. J gave up 9 bases and V 2 bases, and 9 bases lay outside the gene matches. Per germline, CDR1 ENHRY and CDR2 SYGVKD. CDR3 length equals 16 residues. CDR3 nucleotide sequence: TGTGCCATCAGTGAGGGATCGCTAGCGGGGGGCCGTGAGCAGTTCTTC. This gives the protein CAISEGSLAGGREQFF.

J is TRBJ2-1 and V is TRBV28; D remains unclear. The CDR3 spans 11 residues. V was cut by 3 bases and J by 8 bases, with 5 bases left in between. Germline loops: CDR1 MDHEN, CDR2 SYDVKM. The CDR3 spells CASSFDHEQFF. The CDR3 DNA sequence: TGTGCCAGCAGTTTTGACCATGAGCAGTTCTTC. The full variable domain, with the rest looked up from reference TRBV28 and TRBJ2-1, is DVKVTQSSRYLVKRTGEKVFLECVQDMDHENMFWYRQDPGLGLRLIYFSYDVKMKEKGDIPEGYSVSREKKERFSLILESASTNQTSMYLCASSFDHEQFFGPGTRLTVL.

The gene calls are TRBV4-1 and TRBJ2-7; D perhaps matches TRBD2 (6 bases). The germline V and J ends were trimmed by 3 bases and 2 bases, with 20 bases remaining between them. The CDR3 is made up of 17 amino acids. Germline CDR1 is MGHRA and CDR2 is YSYEKL. Here the CDR3 DNA reads TGCGCCAGCAGCCAGGAGCCCGGGACTTACAGAGCCTACGAGCAGTACTTC. Protein sequence: CASSQEPGTYRAYEQYF.

This rearrangement joins TRBV5-8 to TRBJ2-5; TRBD1 might be the D (5 bases). This CDR3 is built from 13 residues. Trimming removed 0 bases from V and 2 bases from J, with 5 bases in between. Looked up from germline, CDR1 is SGHTS and CDR2 is YDEGEE. The CDR3 loop is CASSLGQQETQYF. DNA of the CDR3: TGTGCCAGCAGCTTGGGACAGCAAGAGACCCAGTACTTC. Complete variable domain (other parts from reference TRBV5-8 and TRBJ2-5): EAGVTQSPTHLIKTRGQQATLRCSPISGHTSVYWYQQALGLGLQFLLWYDEGEERNRGNFPPRFSGRQFPNYSSELNVNALELEDSALYLCASSLGQQETQYFGPGTRLLVL.

This clone was counted between two and nine times. The chain recombines TRBV13 with TRBJ1-1; 10 bases align to TRBD1. Germline assignment: CDR1 PRHDT and CDR2 FYEKMQ (reference sequence). The CDR3 is made up of 14 amino acids. After removal of 3 bases from V and 4 bases from J, the junction contained 2 bases not matched to a gene. CDR3 residues: CASSLRTGGTEAFF. CDR3 in DNA: TGTGCCAGCAGCTTGAGGACAGGGGGCACTGAAGCTTTCTTT.

This clone was seen more than once but under ten times. The chain joins TRBV6-6 to TRBJ1-1; 7 bases line up with TRBD1. Germline loops: CDR1 MNHNY, CDR2 SVGAGI (reference sequence). The V and J ends lost 4 bases and 3 bases, in that order; junction bases with no gene match: 8. The CDR3 contains 15 residues. The CDR3 bases are TGTGCCAGCAGTTGGGGGGACAGCCAGTACACTGAAGCTTTCTTT. This codes for CASSWGDSQYTEAFF.

This clone has just a few counts. The chain couples TRBV19 to TRBJ2-5; D is possibly TRBD1 or TRBD2 (5 bases each). The CDR3 runs 14 residues. Germline lookup yields CDR1 LNHDA and CDR2 SQIVND (reference sequence). Trimming pared 7 bases from V and 1 base from J, leaving 13 bases between. CDR3 loop: CASKERGFQETQYF. DNA for the CDR3: TGTGCCAGTAAAGAGAGGGGATTCCAAGAGACCCAGTACTTC. The entire variable domain, with the rest obtained from reference TRBV19 and TRBJ2-5, is as follows: DGGITQSPKYLFRKEGQNVTLSCEQNLNHDAMYWYRQDPGQGLRLIYYSQIVNDFQKGDIAEGYSVSREKKESFPLTVTSAQKNPTAFYLCASKERGFQETQYFGPGTRLLVL.

This clone has more than one count but fewer than ten. This chain joins TRBV25-1 and TRBJ2-7; TRBD1 might be the D (5 bases). Germline V gene data show CDR1 as MGHDK and CDR2 as SYGVNS. V lost 1 base and J 5 bases, leaving 18 bases between the germline ends. The length of the CDR3 is 16 residues. CDR3 residues: CASSELQAMEGDEQYF. CDR3 sequence (DNA): TGTGCCAGCAGTGAATTGCAGGCCATGGAAGGGGACGAGCAGTACTTC.

This clone showed up just a few times. The V and J genes are TRBV6-1 and TRBJ2-3; TRBD1 matches at 7 bases. Germline V lookup: CDR1 MNHNS, CDR2 SASEGT. With 6 bases clipped from V and 2 bases from J, the junction kept 8 bases outside the gene matches. CDR3 length: 15 amino acids. The CDR3 bases are TGTGCCAGCAGCGTCTCTGGACAGGCCACAGATACGCAGTATTTT. It specifies CASSVSGQATDTQYF.

This clone showed up just a few times. For the CDR3, the DNA is TGTGCCAGCAGTTACCTTCCGGGTGAGCAGTTCTTC. Its translation is CASSYLPGEQFF. The chain recombines TRBV6-6 with TRBJ2-1; D remains unclear. CDR3 length: 12 residues. CDR1 is MNHNY and CDR2 is SVGAGI in the germline V gene (reference sequence). Trimming shortened V by 2 bases and J by 9 bases, and 8 bases separated the two germline ends.

The V call is TRBV2, the J call TRBJ2-1; 9 bases are a match to TRBD2. The ends lost 7 bases at V and 4 bases at J; junction bases unmatched: 8. Germline values: CDR1 SNHLY, CDR2 FYNNEI. The CDR3 runs to 15 residues. The DNA for the CDR3 is TGTGCCAGCACGTGGAGACTAGCGGTTTACAATGAGCAGTTCTTC. Residues: CASTWRLAVYNEQFF.

V is TRBV2 and J is TRBJ1-4; 7 nucleotides line up with TRBD1. The length of the CDR3 is 14 residues. Germline CDR1 reads SNHLY; CDR2 reads FYNNEI. The J segment lost 6 bases and the V segment lost 2 bases, leaving 3 bases of the junction unmatched. CDR3 bases: TGTGCCAGCAGTGAATGGGACAGAGATGAAAAACTGTTTTTT. It translates to CASSEWDRDEKLFF.

This CDR3 reads CASSLGPGLTNTGELFF. The CDR3 DNA sequence: TGCGCCAGCAGCCTGGGCCCGGGACTTACCAACACCGGGGAGCTGTTTTTT. This chain uses TRBV4-1 with TRBJ2-2, with a possible D match to TRBD2 (6 bases). The CDR3 is made up of 17 amino acids. In germline, CDR1 is MGHRA, CDR2 YSYEKL. The germline V and J ends were trimmed by 4 bases and 2 bases, with 17 bases remaining between them.